This T cell receptor (beta chain) emerged from a study of technical replicates of blood from a few donors. Germline lookup yields CDR1 ENHRY and CDR2 SYGVKD. There are 15 residues in the CDR3. V was trimmed by 8 bases and J by 2 bases, leaving 15 bases between them. Sequencing used immunoSEQ multiplex PCR; TCRdb keeps in-frame clones, though not all of them. The sample yields 75,000 to 90,000 clones, about 92% seen once. Sequencing was done on a sample of T cells isolated from PBMCs. The TCR originated in a human donor in good health. The chain is built from TRBV10-3 and TRBJ2-2; TRBD2 might be the D (6 bases). The CDR3 DNA is TGTGCCATCCCCAGGGCGGGATCAAACACCGGGGAGCTGTTTTTT. Its translation: CAIPRAGSNTGELFF.